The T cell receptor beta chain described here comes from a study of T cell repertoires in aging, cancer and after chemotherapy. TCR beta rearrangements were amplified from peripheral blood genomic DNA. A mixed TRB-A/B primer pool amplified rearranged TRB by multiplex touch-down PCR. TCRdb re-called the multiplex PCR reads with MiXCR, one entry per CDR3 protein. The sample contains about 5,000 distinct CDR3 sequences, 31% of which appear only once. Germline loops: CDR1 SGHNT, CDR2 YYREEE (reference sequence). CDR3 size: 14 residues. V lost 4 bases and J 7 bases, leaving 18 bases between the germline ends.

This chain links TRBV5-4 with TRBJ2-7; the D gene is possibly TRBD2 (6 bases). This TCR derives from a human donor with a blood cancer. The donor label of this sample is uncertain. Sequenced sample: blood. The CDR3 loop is CASSILTGVREQYF. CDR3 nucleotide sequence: TGTGCCAGCAGCATCCTGACGGGGGTGAGGGAGCAGTACTTC.